The sequence of this T cell receptor (beta chain) was determined in a study of post-analysis software for immune sequencing data. Study findings and constraints: F-measure co-clustering was strong for batch-matched samples. Four or five TRBV segments (TRBV5-6, TRBV5-1 and TRBV20-1 among them) occurred more frequently in patients than in controls.

The CDR3 is 14 residues long. The V gene's germline CDR1 is SGHRS and CDR2 YFSETQ. J was trimmed by 5 bases and V by 4 bases; bases with no gene match: 2. cDNA libraries of TCR beta carried unique molecular identifiers. TCRdb re-called the PCR reads through MiXCR, storing one row per CDR3 protein. This sample has 800,000 to 950,000 distinct CDR3 sequences; around 53% occur once, and the top ten carry 4% to 5.5%. Comments on this clonotype: Its target is not known.

The gene calls are TRBV5-1 and TRBJ1-4; TRBD1 matches 10 bases. Sequencing input: blood. The TCR comes from a girl between 5 and 17 years old with multiple sclerosis. CDR3 nucleotide sequence: TGCGCCAGCAGCCAGGGACAGGGGAATGAAAAACTGTTTTTT. This gives the protein CASSQGQGNEKLFF. Filled out from reference TRBV5-1 and TRBJ1-4, the complete variable domain reads KAGVTQTPRYLIKTRGQQVTLSCSPISGHRSVSWYQQTPGQGLQFLFEYFSETQRNKGNFPGRFSGRQFSNSRSEMNVSTLELGDSALYLCASSQGQGNEKLFFGSGTQLSVL.